This T cell receptor beta chain was profiled in a study of cytomegalovirus exposure and HLA in healthy donors. Across the study: As an earlier analysis found, about 179 million T cells yielded about 100 million unique TCR beta sequences. The study's findings and limits: The investigators catalogued 160 or so TCR beta chains as cytomegalovirus-associated. The sole available immune exposure information was CMV serostatus.

Both 60 Vbeta primers and 13 Jbeta primers went into the PCR. This table comes from immunoSEQ multiplex PCR, and its TCRdb copy is limited to in-frame clones, with some not included. The sample has a few hundred thousand clones; roughly 80% are singletons. Germline assignment: CDR1 GTSNPN and CDR2 SVGIG (reference sequence). V lost 0 bases and J 8 bases, leaving 13 bases between the germline ends. The CDR3 contains 13 residues. As to this clone: Its antigen is not identified.

Sequences were obtained from PBMCs. This receptor was identified in a man between 35 and 55 years old in good health and CMV-seronegative. The chain combines TRBV30 with TRBJ2-5; possible D gene TRBD2, 5 bases. CDR3 residues: CAWSVPGVITQYF. As DNA, the CDR3 is TGTGCCTGGAGTGTGCCCGGGGTTATAACCCAGTACTTC.